The clone carrying this TCR beta chain was detected only once. The sample belongs to a study of blood T cell repertoires in COVID-19. On the study more broadly: There were acute and convalescent COVID-19 samples, and they came from the United States, Italy and Spain. PBMCs, B-cell-depleted T cells, or T cells provided the cDNA or gDNA that made up the material.

Per the original data handling: Reference gene primer amplification gave estimated nucleated cell counts. Profiled with immunoSEQ multiplex PCR; TCRdb holds only in-frame clones, not every one. The D gene and trimming were derived from the DNA, and the V and J assignments and clone size from that table. This table holds 200,000 to 300,000 clones, 84% found once. Germline CDR1 and CDR2: LNHDA and SQIVND (reference sequence). The ends were cut back, 4 bases at V and 2 bases at J, with 10 bases in the middle. CDR3 length: 14 amino acids. The sequenced sample consisted of peripheral blood. J is TRBJ2-3 and V is TRBV19; D possibly corresponds to TRBD2 (6 bases). The origin of this receptor is a man between 45 and 60 years old with acute or convalescent COVID-19. DNA of the CDR3: TGTGCCAGTAGTAGGGCGGGGCCCACAGATACGCAGTATTTT. This translates into CASSRAGPTDTQYF.